Listed below are T cell receptor beta chains from one sample, sequenced in a study of CD8 T cells in ankylosing spondylitis. TCRdb re-called the 5' RACE reads through MiXCR, storing one row per CDR3 protein. The sample consists of some 30,000 distinct CDR3 sequences, 13% to 15% of them appearing once. The sample comprised blood. The receptors stem from a male donor with ankylosing spondylitis or in good health (not recorded which). CDR3s include the opening cysteine and the closing phenylalanine or tryptophan. Fields, in order: D gene, V gene, clone size, J gene, CDR3 protein, CDR3 DNA. D genes are given only for firm matches. Expanded clones are given a class, and other clones once, few, many or no size at all.

TRBD1	TRBV29-1	.	TRBJ2-1	CSVLIRGTYNEQFF	TGCAGCGTTTTAATCAGGGGGACCTACAATGAGCAGTTCTTC
TRBD1	TRBV5-1	.	TRBJ2-5	CASSVDREETQYF	TGCGCCAGCAGCGTGGACAGGGAGGAGACCCAGTACTTC
.	TRBV27	few	TRBJ2-1	CASSLSSVFYPFF	TGTGCCAGCAGTTTATCGTCGGTTTTTTACCCGTTCTTC
.	TRBV6-5	few	TRBJ1-2	CASSYGGEGYTF	TGTGCCAGCAGTTACGGGGGGGAAGGCTACACCTTC
TRBD1	TRBV20-1	.	TRBJ1-5	CSARDRILTGGRQPQHF	TGCAGTGCTAGAGATCGGATCCTAACAGGGGGAAGGCAGCCCCAGCATTTT
TRBD2	TRBV27	.	TRBJ2-1	CASRPTSIRYNEQFF	TGTGCCAGCAGACCGACTAGCATAAGGTACAATGAGCAGTTCTTC
.	TRBV29-1	.	TRBJ2-2	CSVSRNRDTGELFF	TGCAGCGTTTCACGTAACAGGGATACCGGGGAGCTGTTTTTT
.	TRBV27	.	TRBJ1-2	CASSLDRDYGYTF	TGTGCCAGCAGTTTAGACCGGGACTATGGCTACACCTTC
.	TRBV27	few	TRBJ1-1	CASSPRWGSNTEAFF	TGTGCCAGCAGTCCTCGTTGGGGATCGAACACTGAAGCTTTCTTT
.	TRBV7-6	few	TRBJ1-1	CASSLDSPVDTEAFF	TGTGCCAGCAGCTTAGACTCCCCTGTGGACACTGAAGCTTTCTTT
TRBD1	TRBV29-1	.	TRBJ2-3	CSVEETGGDTQYF	TGCAGCGTTGAAGAGACAGGGGGAGATACGCAGTATTTT
TRBD2	TRBV29-1	.	TRBJ2-2	CSVEGGLAGGELFF	TGCAGCGTTGAAGGGGGACTAGCCGGCGGGGAGCTGTTTTTT
.	TRBV7-3	.	TRBJ2-1	CASSPPGSHEQFF	TGTGCCAGCAGCCCCCCGGGGAGCCATGAGCAGTTCTTC
.	TRBV15	.	TRBJ2-1	CATSRERGGNNEQFF	TGTGCCACCAGCAGAGAAAGGGGAGGAAACAATGAGCAGTTCTTC
.	TRBV12-3/TRBV12-4	.	TRBJ1-3	CASTPESGGSSGNTIYF	TGTGCCAGCACACCGGAGTCAGGTGGGAGCTCTGGAAACACCATATATTTT
.	TRBV7-9	.	TRBJ1-1	CASSPSNTEAFF	TGTGCCAGCAGCCCTTCGAACACTGAAGCTTTCTTT
TRBD2	TRBV5-4	.	TRBJ2-2	CASSPGLAGGTGELFF	TGTGCCAGCAGCCCGGGACTAGCGGGAGGCACCGGGGAGCTGTTTTTT
TRBD1	TRBV12-3/TRBV12-4	few	TRBJ2-7	CASSLTGGFDEQYF	TGTGCCAGCAGTCTGACAGGGGGCTTTGACGAGCAGTACTTC
.	TRBV12-3/TRBV12-4	.	TRBJ1-1	CASSLVGTTEAFF	TGTGCCAGCAGTTTAGTTGGGACAACTGAAGCTTTCTTT
.	TRBV20-1	.	TRBJ2-3	CSARDLQLYTDTQYF	TGCAGTGCTAGAGATCTACAGCTCTACACAGATACGCAGTATTTT
TRBD2	TRBV11-2	.	TRBJ2-2	CASSRIAGFSGELFF	TGTGCCAGCAGCCGTATAGCGGGTTTTTCCGGGGAGCTGTTTTTT
.	TRBV7-4	.	TRBJ1-1	CASRTGYMNTEAFF	TGTGCCAGCAGGACGGGGTACATGAACACTGAAGCTTTCTTT
.	TRBV20-1	few	TRBJ2-3	CSADLHTDTQYF	TGCAGTGCGGATTTACACACAGATACGCAGTATTTT
.	TRBV11-1	once	TRBJ2-7	CASSSIYEQYF	TGTGCCAGCAGCTCGATATACGAGCAGTACTTC
TRBD2	TRBV20-1	few	TRBJ2-3	CSASSGGITDTQYF	TGCAGTGCTAGTAGCGGGGGAATCACAGATACGCAGTATTTT
.	TRBV5-1	medium-sized	TRBJ2-2	CASSLALDTGELFF	TGCGCCAGCAGCTTGGCTCTCGACACCGGGGAGCTGTTTTTT
.	TRBV6-1	.	TRBJ2-3	CASSEVRADTQYF	TGTGCCAGCAGTGAAGTTAGAGCCGATACGCAGTATTTT
.	TRBV11-2	few	TRBJ2-1	CASSTTRWAPYNEQFF	TGTGCCAGCAGCACCACCCGGTGGGCCCCCTACAATGAGCAGTTCTTC
.	TRBV27	.	TRBJ2-1	CASAHKASLLLGGSSSYNEQFF	TGTGCCAGCGCACACAAGGCCAGTTTATTACTAGGCGGCTCGAGCTCCTACAATGAGCAGTTCTTC
.	TRBV29-1	.	TRBJ2-7	CSKEGRGEEQYF	TGCAGCAAGGAGGGCAGGGGAGAGGAGCAGTACTTC
.	TRBV5-1	few	TRBJ1-4	CASSRRQAPEKLFF	TGCGCCAGCAGCCGCCGACAGGCACCGGAAAAACTGTTTTTT
.	TRBV5-1	few	TRBJ1-1	CASSLEALNTEAFF	TGCGCCAGCAGCTTGGAGGCCCTGAACACTGAAGCTTTCTTT
.	TRBV7-8	few	TRBJ2-2	CASSLTDTGELFF	TGTGCCAGCAGCTTAACGGACACCGGGGAGCTGTTTTTT
.	TRBV20-1	few	TRBJ2-1	CSALRLSSYNEQFF	TGCAGTGCACTACGACTCAGCTCCTACAATGAGCAGTTCTTC
.	TRBV7-9	.	TRBJ2-3	CASRGPPDTQYF	TGTGCCAGCCGCGGTCCGCCAGATACGCAGTATTTT
.	TRBV7-9	.	TRBJ2-2	CASSPQITGELFF	TGTGCCAGCAGCCCTCAGATCACCGGGGAGCTGTTTTTT
TRBD1	TRBV6-2/TRBV6-3	few	TRBJ1-1	CASSYSPGTVDTEAFF	TGTGCCAGCAGTTACTCTCCAGGGACAGTAGACACTGAAGCTTTCTTT
.	TRBV20-1	.	TRBJ2-5	CSAAGTTIKTQYF	TGCAGTGCTGCCGGGACAACAATTAAGACCCAGTACTTC
TRBD2	TRBV29-1	.	TRBJ2-2	CSVARASGRDTGELFF	TGCAGCGTTGCCCGGGCTAGCGGGAGGGACACCGGGGAGCTGTTTTTT
.	TRBV29-1	.	TRBJ2-5	CSVIPTGAAETQYF	TGCAGCGTTATTCCTACCGGGGCTGCGGAGACCCAGTACTTC
.	TRBV7-2	.	TRBJ2-3	CASSLARDRRDTQYF	TGTGCCAGCAGCCTTGCCCGGGACCGCCGGGATACGCAGTATTTT
.	TRBV7-6	few	TRBJ1-3	CASSPAKAFRNTIYF	TGTGCCAGCAGCCCGGCTAAAGCCTTTCGAAACACCATATATTTT
.	TRBV6-2/TRBV6-3	few	TRBJ1-1	CASSYPVNTEAFF	TGTGCCAGCAGTTACCCGGTGAACACTGAAGCTTTCTTT
TRBD1	TRBV2	.	TRBJ1-1	CASRLTGGQAFF	TGTGCCAGCAGATTAACAGGGGGCCAAGCTTTCTTT
TRBD1	TRBV28	few	TRBJ2-2	CASSPGQGPGELFF	TGTGCCAGCAGTCCGGGACAGGGGCCCGGGGAGCTGTTTTTT
TRBD1	TRBV29-1	.	TRBJ2-7	CSVAPRQGSYEQYF	TGCAGCGTTGCCCCGAGACAGGGGTCCTACGAGCAGTACTTC
.	TRBV29-1	.	TRBJ2-1	CSEPGTNNEQFF	TGCAGCGAACCCGGGACAAATAATGAGCAGTTCTTC
TRBD1	TRBV6-2/TRBV6-3	few	TRBJ1-5	CASSRDRNQPQHF	TGTGCCAGCAGCCGGGACAGGAATCAGCCCCAGCATTTT
.	TRBV3-1	few	TRBJ1-1	CASSPHGGAAEAFF	TGTGCCAGCAGCCCGCATGGCGGGGCCGCTGAAGCTTTCTTT
.	TRBV7-2	.	TRBJ1-4	CASSPVGEKLFF	TGTGCCAGCAGCCCCGTCGGGGAAAAACTGTTTTTT
TRBD2	TRBV7-2	.	TRBJ2-5	CASSFQRGQETQYF	TGTGCCAGCAGCTTCCAGCGGGGGCAAGAGACCCAGTACTTC
TRBD2	TRBV12-3/TRBV12-4	.	TRBJ2-3	CASSPRVAGGTDTQYF	TGTGCCAGCAGCCCCCGAGTAGCGGGGGGCACAGATACGCAGTATTTT
.	TRBV20-1	.	TRBJ2-7	CSASRDIPYEQYF	TGCAGTGCTAGTAGGGACATTCCCTACGAGCAGTACTTC
.	TRBV21-1	.	TRBJ1-2	CASSVGIGYTF	TGTGCCAGCAGCGTAGGGATCGGCTACACCTTC
.	TRBV20-1	few	TRBJ1-1	CEAGAGTEAFF	TGCGAAGCGGGCGCGGGCACTGAAGCTTTCTTT
.	TRBV19	.	TRBJ1-4	CASGPGSFEEKLFF	TGTGCCAGTGGACCAGGGAGTTTTGAGGAAAAACTGTTTTTT
.	TRBV5-1	.	TRBJ2-2	CASSLPVRTGELFF	TGCGCCAGCAGCTTGCCGGTTAGGACCGGGGAGCTGTTTTTT
.	TRBV29-1	few	TRBJ1-1	CSVYPTAMNTEAFF	TGCAGCGTTTATCCGACCGCTATGAACACTGAAGCTTTCTTT
.	TRBV2	.	TRBJ2-3	CASRAQGGTDTQYF	TGTGCCAGCAGGGCCCAGGGCGGCACAGATACGCAGTATTTT
.	TRBV4-3	.	TRBJ1-1	CASSPKRGARITEAFF	TGCGCCAGCAGCCCCAAGCGGGGGGCGCGGATCACTGAAGCTTTCTTT